Sequencing of this T cell receptor beta chain was carried out in a study of cytomegalovirus exposure and HLA in healthy donors. General study findings and limits: As a later analysis revealed, most CMV-associated TCR beta chains appeared HLA-restricted. Reports showed the classifier diagnosing cytomegalovirus status with high specificity and sensitivity.

As for this clone: Its antigen is as yet unknown. The junction differs from germline at one of its ends, possibly a read error.

PCR used 60 Vbeta primers and 13 Jbeta primers. Clones were sequenced by immunoSEQ multiplex PCR, and TCRdb holds only the in-frame ones, with some missing. The sample lists 30,000 to 40,000 clones, 70% to 85% occurring once. The CDR3 sequence is 13 residues long. Germline assignment: CDR1 MDHEN and CDR2 SYDVKM. The clonotype comes from a woman under 30 in good health and CMV-seropositive. The sequencing input was PBMCs. The V gene is TRBV28, the J gene TRBJ1-2; D might be TRBD1 (6 bases). CDR3 DNA: TGTGCCAGCACCACTGAACAACCGGGGGGCTGCACCTTC. It encodes CASTTEQPGGCTF.